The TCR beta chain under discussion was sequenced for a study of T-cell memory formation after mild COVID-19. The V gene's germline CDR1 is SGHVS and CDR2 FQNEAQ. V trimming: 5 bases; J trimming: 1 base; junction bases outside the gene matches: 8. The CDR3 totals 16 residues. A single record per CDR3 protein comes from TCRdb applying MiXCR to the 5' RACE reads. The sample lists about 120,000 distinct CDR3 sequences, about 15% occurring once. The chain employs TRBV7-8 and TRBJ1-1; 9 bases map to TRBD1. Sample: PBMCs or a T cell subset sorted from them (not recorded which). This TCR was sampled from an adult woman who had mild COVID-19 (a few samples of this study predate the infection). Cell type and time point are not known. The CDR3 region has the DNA TGTGCCAGCAGCAAGGACAGGGGAGGTTCGAACACTGAAGCTTTCTTT. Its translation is CASSKDRGGSNTEAFF.